The clone carrying this TCR beta chain was seen a few times. After removal of 4 bases from V and 2 bases from J, the junction contained 8 bases not matched to a gene. Germline CDR1 reads SQVTM; CDR2 reads ANQGSEA. This CDR3 comprises 14 residues. The TCR beta CDR3 regions underwent amplification from RNA transcripts. Scientists carried out first-round RT-PCR using HTBI primers and then a second-round multiplex PCR. TCRdb re-analysed the multiplex PCR reads in MiXCR, keeping a single row per CDR3 protein. This table has around 670,000 distinct CDR3 sequences, 40% appearing once. These data originate in a study of Graves' ophthalmopathy and Graves' hyperthyroidism. The overall study: Pretreatment peripheral blood was obtained at initial diagnosis.

Material: peripheral blood. This receptor was identified in an adult man with Graves' ophthalmopathy. V and J are TRBV29-1 and TRBJ2-7; 7 bases match TRBD2. The CDR3 reads CSVGGPGGAYEQYF. CDR3 in DNA: TGCAGCGTTGGGGGTCCGGGGGGAGCCTACGAGCAGTACTTC.